Presented here are 28 T cell receptor beta chains from one specimen sequenced in a study of blood T cell repertoires in COVID-19 (dated by TCRdb to about 2020). Receptor amplification or capture employed the immunoSEQ multiplex PCR assay. The source is immuneACCESS, and TCRdb retained only in-frame sequences with V and J called. Part of the clones is not carried over; for the studies checked, unresolved V genes explain less than half of this, and the remainder is unexplained. For this sample there are about 43,000 clones; approximately 86% appear just once. The biggest ten clones account for 7% to 10% of the sample. Sequenced sample: peripheral blood. The source of these receptors is a man older than 75 in a cohort sampled during active COVID-19.

This clone has only one observation. The chain couples TRBV6-5 to TRBJ1-2; TRBD1 agrees at 9 bases. This CDR3 spans 14 amino acids. Germline trimming cut 7 bases from V and 5 bases from J; bases unmatched to any gene: 8. The germline V gene encodes CDR1 MNHEY and CDR2 SVGAGI. Here the CDR3 DNA reads TGTGCCAGCATCCAGACAGGGGGTATTTATGGCTACACCTTC. Translating gives CASIQTGGIYGYTF.

The V gene is TRBV3-1 (or the pseudogene TRBV3-2), the J gene TRBJ2-5, with no clear D. The germline V and J ends were trimmed by 1 base and 2 bases, with 8 bases remaining between them. The CDR3 runs 14 residues. Germline CDR1 reads LGHDT; CDR2 reads YNNKEL (reference sequence). CDR3: CASSQGGNQETQYF. The CDR3 nucleotides are TGTGCCAGCAGCCAAGGCGGAAATCAAGAGACCCAGTACTTC.

The V and J genes are TRBV9 and TRBJ2-5; maybe TRBD1 (5 bases). V dropped 0 bases and J dropped 4 bases, with 13 bases sitting between them. The CDR3 sequence is 15 residues long. Germline V gene data show CDR1 as SGDLS and CDR2 as YYNGEE. CDR3 in DNA: TGTGCCAGCAGCGTAGGGGGCGGAGTTAGAGAGACCCAGTACTTC. Residues: CASSVGGGVRETQYF.

The chain has TRBV29-1 and TRBJ1-1; D ambiguous. This CDR3 is 10 amino acids long. The V gene lost 6 bases and the J gene lost 3 bases, with 5 bases spanning the gap. Per the germline V gene, CDR1 is SQVTM and CDR2 is ANQGSEA. CDR3 DNA sequence: TGCAGCGTCGGGTACACTGAAGCTTTCTTT. This codes for CSVGYTEAFF.

About this clone itself: Just one base apart from a much larger clone, this may be a read error. The chain joins TRBV15 to TRBJ1-3; 7 bases agree with TRBD1. CDR1 and CDR2 (germline): LNHNV, YYDKDF (reference sequence). This CDR3 has 13 amino acids. CDR3 amino acids: CVTSRDRGNTIYF. DNA of the CDR3: TGTGTCACCAGTCGGGACAGAGGAAACACCATATATTTT.

The rearrangement joins TRBV5-1 to TRBJ2-1, with a possible D match to TRBD1 (5 bases). This CDR3 contains 13 residues. V was trimmed by 4 bases and J by 7 bases, leaving 12 bases between them. Germline V lookup: CDR1 SGHRS, CDR2 YFSETQ. The DNA of the CDR3 is TGCGCCAGCAGCCCGGAACCAGGGAATGAGCAGTTCTTC. It codes for CASSPEPGNEQFF.

V is TRBV7-3 and J is TRBJ2-7; D is uncertain. This CDR3 spans 14 amino acids. CDR1 and CDR2 (germline): SGHTA, FQGTGA. V was cut by 5 bases and J by 3 bases, with 14 bases left in between. The CDR3 sequence is CASSLPAVRYEQYF. The CDR3, as DNA: TGTGCCAGCAGCCTCCCTGCGGTCCGCTACGAGCAGTACTTC.

The chain combines TRBV9 with TRBJ2-1; D not resolved. V gave up 3 bases and J gave up 7 bases, with 14 bases separating them. Germline V gene sequence: CDR1 SGDLS, CDR2 YYNGEE. This CDR3 region has 14 residues. The CDR3 is CASSARLLRNEQFF. CDR3 nucleotides: TGTGCCAGCAGCGCTCGACTCTTACGGAATGAGCAGTTCTTC.

The V gene is TRBV4-2, the J gene TRBJ2-1, with D possibly being TRBD2 (6 bases). CDR1 is LGHNA and CDR2 is YNFKEQ in the germline V gene. V lost 5 bases, J lost 8 bases, and 13 bases lay in between. There are 13 residues in the CDR3. As DNA, the CDR3 is TGTGCCAGCAGCGGGCGACTAGGTGATGAGCAGTTCTTC. Translation gives CASSGRLGDEQFF.

The chain has TRBV7-2 and TRBJ2-7; TRBD2 matches 9 bases. This CDR3 region has 18 residues. Trimming cost V 1 base and J 5 bases; bases outside gene matches: 15. Germline assignment: CDR1 SGHTA and CDR2 FQGNSA. The CDR3 DNA sequence: TGTGCCAGCAGCTTAGTTGCATGGGGTAGCGGGAGACCTAACGAGCAGTACTTC. It translates to CASSLVAWGSGRPNEQYF.

The chain uses TRBV11-2 and TRBJ1-6, with 7 bases aligning to TRBD1. The CDR3 covers 16 residues. Trimming cost V 5 bases and J 7 bases; bases outside gene matches: 11. Germline V lookup: CDR1 SGHAT, CDR2 FQNNGV. In nucleotides, the CDR3 is TGTGCCAGCAGCCCTATAGACAGGGTCCGGAATTCACCCCTCCACTTT. Translating gives CASSPIDRVRNSPLHF.

This clone was seen a handful of times. This chain uses TRBV5-1 with TRBJ2-7; a weak D match, TRBD2 (6 bases). The CDR3 spans 15 residues. V lost 4 bases and J 3 bases, leaving 17 bases between the germline ends. Per the germline V gene, CDR1 is SGHRS and CDR2 is YFSETQ. The CDR3 is CASSQEPTRSYEQYF. The CDR3 coding sequence is TGCGCCAGCAGCCAGGAGCCGACTAGAAGCTACGAGCAGTACTTC.

The chain uses TRBV12-3 or TRBV12-4 and TRBJ1-5; TRBD1 is a possible D gene (5 bases). CDR3 size: 13 residues. V lost 4 bases and J lost 7, with 11 bases in between. CDR3 DNA: TGTGCCAGCAGTTCAGGGCAATGGCAGCCCCAGCATTTT. Amino acid sequence: CASSSGQWQPQHF.

The chain links TRBV15 to TRBJ2-3, with D possibly being TRBD2 (5 bases). CDR1 is LNHNV and CDR2 is YYDKDF in the germline V gene (reference sequence). The CDR3 is 12 residues long. The V end was cut by 4 bases, the J end by 6 bases, with 8 bases between. The CDR3 DNA is TGTGCCACCAGCATAGGAGGCGATACGCAGTATTTT. Translating it yields CATSIGGDTQYF.

This chain links TRBV5-4 with TRBJ2-5; D remains ambiguous. Deletions cut 3 bases from V and 5 bases from J, with 11 bases between. This CDR3 has 13 amino acids. From germline, CDR1 is SGHNT and CDR2 YYREEE (reference sequence). The CDR3 protein is CASSSEDWETQYF. For the CDR3, the DNA is TGTGCCAGCAGCTCCGAGGATTGGGAGACCCAGTACTTC.

The CDR3 DNA reads as TGCGCCAGCAGCTTGGGGAGCGGGGGGCCGACAGATACGCAGTATTTT. The encoded protein is CASSLGSGGPTDTQYF. This chain uses TRBV5-1 with TRBJ2-3; 9 bases are a match to TRBD2. The germline gives CDR1 SGHRS, CDR2 YFSETQ. The V and J ends lost 0 bases and 3 bases, in that order; junction bases with no gene match: 5. This CDR3 is 16 amino acids long.

This clone was detected only a few times. The rearrangement links TRBV11-1 to TRBJ2-4; D is perhaps TRBD1 (6 bases). This CDR3 comprises 12 residues. Germline V gene sequence: CDR1 SGHAT, CDR2 FQDESV (reference sequence). V was pared by 2 bases and J by 7 bases, with 6 bases between. The CDR3 sequence: CASSLTGNIQYF. CDR3 nucleotides: TGTGCCAGCAGCTTAACAGGGAACATTCAGTACTTC.

This chain links TRBV11-2 with TRBJ1-1, with TRBD1 identical over 7 bases. This CDR3 spans 13 amino acids. Unmatched junction bases numbered 3, after V lost 1 base and J lost 7 bases. CDR1 is SGHAT, CDR2 FQNNGV, per germline. Written as DNA, the CDR3 is TGTGCCAGCAGCTTAGGCGGACAGGTTGAAGCTTTCTTT. Protein: CASSLGGQVEAFF.

This clone has just one count. The chain links TRBV29-1 to TRBJ1-4; D gene uncertain. Germline lookup yields CDR1 SQVTM and CDR2 ANQGSEA. Between the trimmed V and J ends, which lost 7 bases and 0 bases, there was a span of 21 bases. CDR3 length: 17 residues. The CDR3 region has the DNA TGCAGCGCTAGGGAGGCCGGACGACGCGCAACTAATGAAAAACTGTTTTTT. Protein: CSAREAGRRATNEKLFF. Variable domain in full (rest from reference TRBV29-1 and TRBJ1-4): SAVISQKPSRDICQRGTSLTIQCQVDSQVTMMFWYRQQPGQSLTLIATANQGSEATYESGFVIDKFPISRPNLTFSTLTVSNMSPEDSSIYLCSAREAGRRATNEKLFFGSGTQLSVL.

The V call is TRBV11-2, the J call TRBJ2-3; 9 positions match TRBD2. Per germline, CDR1 SGHAT and CDR2 FQNNGV. J lost 9 bases, V lost 0 bases, and 7 bases had no gene match. The CDR3 contains 15 residues. CDR3 in DNA: TGTGCCAGCAGCTTAGAGACTAGCGGAATCCGAACGCAGTATTTT. Residues: CASSLETSGIRTQYF.

This clone turned up a few times. The V gene is TRBV7-6, the J gene TRBJ1-1; D is unclear. The CDR3 is 15 amino acids. CDR1 is SGHVS, CDR2 FNYEAQ, per germline. V lost 6 bases and J 4 bases, leaving 18 bases between the germline ends. CDR3 amino acids: CASSQRELISTEAFF. The DNA of the CDR3 is TGTGCCAGCAGTCAACGTGAACTTATTTCCACTGAAGCTTTCTTT.

V and J are TRBV19 and TRBJ2-1, with TRBD1 matching over 11 bases. Germline CDR1 is LNHDA and CDR2 is SQIVND (reference sequence). The CDR3 is made up of 16 amino acids. The J segment lost 1 base and the V segment lost 7 bases, leaving 6 bases of the junction unmatched. The CDR3 region is CASNPGQGESYNEQFF. CDR3 nucleotide sequence: TGTGCCAGTAATCCGGGACAGGGGGAGTCCTACAATGAGCAGTTCTTC.

The chain is built from TRBV5-1 and TRBJ2-7, with 8 bases that match TRBD1. The CDR3 has 15 amino acids. The V and J ends lost 4 bases and 2 bases, in that order; junction bases with no gene match: 8. CDR1 is SGHRS and CDR2 is YFSETQ in the germline V gene. CDR3 protein: CASSPDDRGTYEQYF. The DNA for the CDR3 is TGCGCCAGCAGCCCCGATGACAGGGGAACCTACGAGCAGTACTTC.

The J gene is TRBJ2-5, the V gene TRBV9, with D possibly matching TRBD1 (5 bases). The length of the CDR3 is 16 residues. The V and J ends lost 0 bases and 5 bases respectively, with 17 bases between them. Germline-derived CDR1 and CDR2 are SGDLS and YYNGEE. The CDR3 loop reads CASSVASGYYGETQYF. CDR3 nucleotide sequence: TGTGCCAGCAGCGTAGCTTCAGGGTATTATGGGGAGACCCAGTACTTC.

The chain has TRBV6-1 and TRBJ2-3, with 14 bases fitting TRBD2. This CDR3 region has 23 residues. Trimming removed 2 bases from V and 3 bases from J; junction bases left unmatched: 22. From germline, CDR1 is MNHNS and CDR2 SASEGT. CDR3 in DNA: TGTGCCAGCAGTGAATGGTTGTACAGGGGGGGACTAGCGGGAGACAGATTTACAGATACGCAGTATTTT. Translating gives CASSEWLYRGGLAGDRFTDTQYF.

V and J are TRBV7-7 and TRBJ2-5; the match to TRBD2 covers 8 bases. This CDR3 comprises 15 residues. The trim removed 5 bases at V and 5 bases at J, leaving 10 bases unmatched. From germline, CDR1 is SSHAT and CDR2 FNYEAQ (reference sequence). The CDR3 DNA follows: TGTGCCAGCAGCCCCCGGCGGGGGGCGGGGGAGACCCAGTACTTC. It translates to CASSPRRGAGETQYF.

This clone occurred a few times. The chain employs TRBV5-4 and TRBJ1-1, with D tentatively TRBD1 (5 bases). The CDR3 has 13 residues. V lost 0 bases, J lost 3 bases, and 6 bases lay in between. CDR1 and CDR2 (germline): SGHNT, YYREEE (reference sequence). CDR3 protein: CASSLGGDTEAFF. The CDR3 coding sequence is TGTGCCAGCAGCTTGGGGGGGGACACTGAAGCTTTCTTT. Full variable domain (remainder filled in from reference TRBV5-4 and TRBJ1-1): ETGVTQSPTHLIKTRGQQVTLRCSSQSGHNTVSWYQQALGQGPQFIFQYYREEENGRGNFPPRFSGLQFPNYSSELNVNALELDDSALYLCASSLGGDTEAFFGQGTRLTVV.

This chain joins TRBV5-1 and TRBJ2-7, with 7 bases aligning to TRBD1. The CDR3 is 14 amino acids. The trim removed 0 bases at V and 4 bases at J, leaving 4 bases unmatched. Germline CDR1 and CDR2: SGHRS and YFSETQ. CDR3 residues: CASSLEGGLYEQYF. The CDR3 DNA reads TGCGCCAGCAGCTTGGAAGGGGGCCTTTACGAGCAGTACTTC.